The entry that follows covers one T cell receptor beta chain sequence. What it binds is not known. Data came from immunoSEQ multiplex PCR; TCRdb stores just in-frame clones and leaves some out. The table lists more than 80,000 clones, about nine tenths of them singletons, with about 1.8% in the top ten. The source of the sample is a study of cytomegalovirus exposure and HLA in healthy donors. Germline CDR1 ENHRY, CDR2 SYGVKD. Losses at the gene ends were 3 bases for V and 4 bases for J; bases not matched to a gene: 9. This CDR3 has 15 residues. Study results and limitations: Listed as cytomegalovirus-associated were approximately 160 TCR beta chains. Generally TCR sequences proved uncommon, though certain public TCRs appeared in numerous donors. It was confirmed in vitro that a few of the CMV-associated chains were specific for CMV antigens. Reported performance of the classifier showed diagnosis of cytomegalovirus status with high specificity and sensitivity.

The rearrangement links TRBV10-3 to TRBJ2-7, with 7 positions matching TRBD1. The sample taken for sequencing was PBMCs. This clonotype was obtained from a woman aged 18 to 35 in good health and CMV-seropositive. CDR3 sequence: CAISDPDRPRYEQYF. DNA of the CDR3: TGTGCCATCAGTGACCCGGACAGGCCCCGGTACGAGCAGTACTTC.